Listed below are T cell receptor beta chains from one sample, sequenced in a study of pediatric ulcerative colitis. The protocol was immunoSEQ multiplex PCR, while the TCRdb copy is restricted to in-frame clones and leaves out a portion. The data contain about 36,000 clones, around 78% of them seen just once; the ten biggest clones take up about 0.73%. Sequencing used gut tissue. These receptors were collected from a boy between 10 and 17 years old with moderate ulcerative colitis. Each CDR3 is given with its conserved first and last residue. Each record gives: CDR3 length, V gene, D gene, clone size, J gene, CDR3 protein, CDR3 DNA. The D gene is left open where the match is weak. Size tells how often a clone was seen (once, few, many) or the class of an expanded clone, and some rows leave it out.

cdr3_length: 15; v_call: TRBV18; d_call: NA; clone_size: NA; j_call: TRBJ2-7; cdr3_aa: CASSPPGRGDYEQYF; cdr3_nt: TGTGCCAGCTCACCCCCAGGCAGGGGGGACTACGAGCAGTACTTC
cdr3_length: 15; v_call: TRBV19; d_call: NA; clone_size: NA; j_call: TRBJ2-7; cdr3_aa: CASSTTRGRAGEQYF; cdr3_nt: TGTGCCAGTAGTACCACGAGGGGCAGGGCGGGCGAGCAGTACTTC
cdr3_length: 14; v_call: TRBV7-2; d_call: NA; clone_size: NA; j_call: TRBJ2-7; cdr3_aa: CASSLKGESYEQYF; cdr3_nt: TGTGCCAGCAGCTTAAAAGGGGAATCCTACGAGCAGTACTTC
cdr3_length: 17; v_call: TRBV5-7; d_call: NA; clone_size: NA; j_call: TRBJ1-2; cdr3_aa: CASSLANVMGACYGYTF; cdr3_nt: TGTGCCAGCAGCTTGGCAAATGTGATGGGGGCTTGTTATGGCTACACCTTC
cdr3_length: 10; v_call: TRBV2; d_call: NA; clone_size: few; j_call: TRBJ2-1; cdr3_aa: CASRIYEQFF; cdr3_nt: TGTGCCAGCAGAATCTATGAGCAGTTCTTC
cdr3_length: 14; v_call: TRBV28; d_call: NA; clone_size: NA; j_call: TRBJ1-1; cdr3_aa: CASSLAHGLTEAFF; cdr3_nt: TGTGCCAGCAGTTTAGCACATGGGCTAACTGAAGCTTTCTTT
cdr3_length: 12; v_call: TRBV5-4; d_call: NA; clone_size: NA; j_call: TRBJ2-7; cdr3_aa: CASSLVGYEQYF; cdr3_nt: TGTGCCAGCAGCTTGGTAGGATACGAGCAGTACTTC
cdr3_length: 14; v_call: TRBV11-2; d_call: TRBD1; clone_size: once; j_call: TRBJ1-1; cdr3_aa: CASTKTQGVDEAFF; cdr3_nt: TGTGCCAGCACCAAGACCCAGGGGGTAGATGAAGCTTTCTTT
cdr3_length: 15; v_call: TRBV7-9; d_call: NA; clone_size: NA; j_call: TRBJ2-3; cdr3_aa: CASSFGDMYTDTQYF; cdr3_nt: TGTGCCAGCAGCTTTGGGGATATGTACACAGATACGCAGTATTTT
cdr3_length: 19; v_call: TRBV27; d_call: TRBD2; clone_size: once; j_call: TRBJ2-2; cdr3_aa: CASSLSVELAGALTGELFF; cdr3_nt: TGTGCCAGCAGTTTATCGGTAGAACTAGCGGGAGCTCTCACCGGGGAGCTGTTTTTT
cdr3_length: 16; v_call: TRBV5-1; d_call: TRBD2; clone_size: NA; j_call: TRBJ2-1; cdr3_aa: CASSRGLAGAYNEQFF; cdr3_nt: TGCGCCAGCAGCCGGGGACTAGCGGGGGCCTACAATGAGCAGTTCTTC
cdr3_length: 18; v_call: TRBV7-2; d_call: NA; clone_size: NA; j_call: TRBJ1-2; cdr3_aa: CASSLVSRLAGRTYGYTF; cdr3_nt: TGTGCCAGCAGCTTAGTGTCGAGATTGGCAGGGAGAACATATGGCTACACCTTC
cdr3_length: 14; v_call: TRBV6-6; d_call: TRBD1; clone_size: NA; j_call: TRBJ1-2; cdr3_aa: CASSYSGTGVVYTF; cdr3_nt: TGTGCCAGCAGTTACTCAGGGACAGGGGTGGTCTACACCTTC
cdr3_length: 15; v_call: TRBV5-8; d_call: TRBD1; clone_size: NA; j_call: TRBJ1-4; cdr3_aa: CASSGRTGEGEKLFF; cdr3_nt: TGTGCCAGCAGCGGCCGGACAGGGGAAGGTGAAAAACTGTTTTTT
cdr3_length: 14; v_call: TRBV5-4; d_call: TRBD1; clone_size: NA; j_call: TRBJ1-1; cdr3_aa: CASSVDRVTGEAFF; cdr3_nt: TGTGCCAGCAGCGTGGACAGGGTGACTGGTGAAGCTTTCTTT
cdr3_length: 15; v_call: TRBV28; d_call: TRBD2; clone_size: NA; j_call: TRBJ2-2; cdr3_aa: CASSLISGDTGELFF; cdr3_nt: TGTGCCAGCAGTTTAATAAGCGGGGACACCGGGGAGCTGTTTTTT
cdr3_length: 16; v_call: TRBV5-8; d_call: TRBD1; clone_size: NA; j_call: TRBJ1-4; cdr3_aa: CASSYGTGSTNEKLFF; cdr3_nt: TGTGCCAGCAGCTACGGGACAGGTTCAACTAATGAAAAACTGTTTTTT
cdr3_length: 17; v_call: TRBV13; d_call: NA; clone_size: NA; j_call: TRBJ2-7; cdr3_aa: CASSPQLAGLFSYEQYF; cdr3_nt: TGTGCCAGCAGCCCTCAACTCGCGGGACTCTTCTCCTACGAGCAGTACTTC
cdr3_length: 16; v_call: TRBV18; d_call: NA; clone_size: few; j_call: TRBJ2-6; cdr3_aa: CASSPVGGSGANVLTF; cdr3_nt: TGTGCCAGCTCACCGGTGGGTGGCTCTGGGGCCAACGTCCTGACTTTC
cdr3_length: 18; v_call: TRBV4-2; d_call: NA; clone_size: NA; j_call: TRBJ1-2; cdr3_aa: CASSQRATAQASNYGYTF; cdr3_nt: TGTGCCAGCAGCCAAAGGGCGACGGCACAGGCATCTAACTATGGCTACACCTTC
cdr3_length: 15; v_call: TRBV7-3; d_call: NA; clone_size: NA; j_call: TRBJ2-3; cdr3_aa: CASSLTSASTDTQYF; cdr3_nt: TGTGCCAGCAGCTTAACTAGCGCTAGCACAGATACGCAGTATTTT
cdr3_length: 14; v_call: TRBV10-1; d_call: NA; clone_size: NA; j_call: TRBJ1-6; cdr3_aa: CASSEEGINSPLHF; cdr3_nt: TGCGCCAGCAGTGAAGAGGGAATAAATTCACCCCTCCACTTT
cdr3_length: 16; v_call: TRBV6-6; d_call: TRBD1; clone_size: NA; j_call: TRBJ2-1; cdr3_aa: CASSYSWTGSYNEQFF; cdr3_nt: TGTGCCAGCAGTTACTCCTGGACAGGGTCTTACAATGAGCAGTTCTTC
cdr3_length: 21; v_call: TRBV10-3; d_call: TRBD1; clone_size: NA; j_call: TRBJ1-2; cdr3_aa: CAISEYLRTGTFPLLLDGYTF; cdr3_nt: TGTGCCATCAGTGAATACCTCAGGACAGGGACTTTTCCCCTACTGCTAGATGGCTACACCTTC
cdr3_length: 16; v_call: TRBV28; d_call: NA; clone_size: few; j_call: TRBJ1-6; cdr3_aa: CASSSLRGRYNSPLHF; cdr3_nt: TGTGCCAGCAGTTCCCTCCGAGGCAGATATAATTCACCCCTCCACTTT
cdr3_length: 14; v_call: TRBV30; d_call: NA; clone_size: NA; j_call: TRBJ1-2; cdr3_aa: CAWSAQTANYGYTF; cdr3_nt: TGTGCCTGGAGTGCCCAGACAGCTAACTATGGCTACACCTTC
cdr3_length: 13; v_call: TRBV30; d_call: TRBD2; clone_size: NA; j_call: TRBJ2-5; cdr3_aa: CAWTIAGRETQYF; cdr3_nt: TGTGCCTGGACAATAGCGGGAAGGGAGACCCAGTACTTC
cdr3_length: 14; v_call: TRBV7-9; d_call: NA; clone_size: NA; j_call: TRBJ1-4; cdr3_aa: CASSQGQLNEKLFF; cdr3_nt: TGTGCCAGCAGCCAAGGACAGCTTAATGAAAAACTGTTTTTT
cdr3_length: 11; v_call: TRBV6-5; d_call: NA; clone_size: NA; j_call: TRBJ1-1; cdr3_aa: CASSSALRAFF; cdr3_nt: TGTGCCAGCAGTTCGGCCCTGCGGGCTTTCTTT
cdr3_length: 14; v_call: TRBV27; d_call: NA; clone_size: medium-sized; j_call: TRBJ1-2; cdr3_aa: CASRSSEGSYGYTF; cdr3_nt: TGTGCCAGCAGGTCCTCGGAGGGGTCCTATGGCTACACCTTC
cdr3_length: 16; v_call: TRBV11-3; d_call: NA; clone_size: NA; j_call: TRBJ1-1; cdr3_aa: CASSAGGNSLNTEAFF; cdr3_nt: TGTGCCAGCAGCGCCGGAGGGAATTCCTTGAACACTGAAGCTTTCTTT
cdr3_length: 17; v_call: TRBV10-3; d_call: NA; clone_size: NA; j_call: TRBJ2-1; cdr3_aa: CAISALGGRERENEQFF; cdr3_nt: TGTGCCATCAGCGCGCTAGGGGGGCGGGAGAGGGAGAATGAGCAGTTCTTC
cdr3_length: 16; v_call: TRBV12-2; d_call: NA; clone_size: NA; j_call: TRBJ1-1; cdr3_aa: CASRLDSPWMNTEAFF; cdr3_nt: TGTGCAAGTCGCTTAGATTCGCCGTGGATGAACACTGAAGCTTTCTTT
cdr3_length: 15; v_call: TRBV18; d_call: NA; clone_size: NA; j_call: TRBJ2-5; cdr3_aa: CASSPPSTGQETQYF; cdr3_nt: TGTGCCAGCTCACCACCGAGTACAGGGCAAGAGACCCAGTACTTC
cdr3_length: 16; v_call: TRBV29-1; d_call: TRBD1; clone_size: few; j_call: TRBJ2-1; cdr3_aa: CSVEGDRGRIFNEQFF; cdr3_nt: TGCAGCGTTGAGGGTGACAGGGGGCGAATTTTCAATGAGCAGTTCTTC
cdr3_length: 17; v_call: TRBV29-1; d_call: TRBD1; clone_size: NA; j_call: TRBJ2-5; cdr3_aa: CSVENPLDRGSQETQYF; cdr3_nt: TGCAGCGTAGAAAACCCCTTGGACAGGGGTTCTCAAGAGACCCAGTACTTC
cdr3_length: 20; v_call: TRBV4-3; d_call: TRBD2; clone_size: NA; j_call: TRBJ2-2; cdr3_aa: CASSQDSVVSGGINTGELFF; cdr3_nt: TGCGCCAGCAGCCAAGATTCAGTGGTTAGCGGGGGCATTAATACCGGGGAGCTGTTTTTT
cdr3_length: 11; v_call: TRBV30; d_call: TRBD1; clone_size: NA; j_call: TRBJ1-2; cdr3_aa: CANRGRSGYTF; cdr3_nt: TGTGCCAACAGGGGGCGTAGTGGCTACACCTTC
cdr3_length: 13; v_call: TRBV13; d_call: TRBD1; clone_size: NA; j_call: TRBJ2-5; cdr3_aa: CASSWGQLGTQYF; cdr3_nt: TGTGCCAGCAGCTGGGGACAGTTAGGGACCCAGTACTTC
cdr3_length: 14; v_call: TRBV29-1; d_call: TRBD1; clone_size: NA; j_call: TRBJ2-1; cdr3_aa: CSVLQGSSYNEQFF; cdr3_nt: TGCAGCGTGCTACAGGGGAGCTCCTACAATGAGCAGTTCTTC
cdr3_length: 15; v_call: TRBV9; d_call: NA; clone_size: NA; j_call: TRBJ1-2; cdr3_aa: CASSVDPGSNYGYTF; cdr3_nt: TGTGCCAGCAGCGTAGACCCTGGGAGCAACTATGGCTACACCTTC
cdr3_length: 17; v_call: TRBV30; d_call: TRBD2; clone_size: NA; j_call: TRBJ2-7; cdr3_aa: CAWSDPLLARETYEQYF; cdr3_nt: TGTGCCTGGAGTGACCCCCTATTGGCGCGGGAGACCTACGAGCAGTACTTC